This T cell receptor beta chain appears in the sequencing data of a study of PD-1 blockade in classical Hodgkin lymphoma. Study-level points and caveats: It was reported that newly diagnosed patients had less baseline TCR diversity than healthy donors. While CD8+ TCR diversity did not rise significantly by C4D1, CD4+ TCR diversity did.

This CDR3 has 14 residues. CDR1 is SGHTA and CDR2 is FQGTGA in the germline V gene. Trimming removed 5 bases at V and 6 bases at J, with 14 bases between. Sequencing was performed with immunoSEQ multiplex PCR; in TCRdb, only in-frame clones are kept and a portion is missing. The table has 100,000 or so clones, roughly 89% seen once. A note on this clone: Antigen: not known.

With no exception, relapse followed autologous stem cell transplantation in all patients, and brentuximab vedotin exposure varied. Reported best responses ranged across complete response, partial response or progressive disease. This TCR came from a human donor with classical Hodgkin lymphoma. This specimen consisted of peripheral blood mononuclear cells (PBMCs), obtained before the second cycle of nivolumab. This sequence joins TRBV7-3 and TRBJ2-1; D is perhaps TRBD2 (7 bases). The CDR3: CASSLMGGRNEQFF. The DNA of the CDR3 is TGTGCCAGCAGCCTTATGGGGGGGCGCAATGAGCAGTTCTTC.